The present TCR beta chain was sequenced within a study of coeliac disease. General study results and limits: The authors considered this approach unsuitable for unbiased detection of gliadin-specific T cells.

Clones were sequenced by immunoSEQ multiplex PCR, and TCRdb holds only the in-frame ones, with some missing. This table has 7,000 or so clones, around 65% appearing once. With respect to this clone: Its antigen is unknown.

The origin of this receptor is a man aged 45-65 years with active celiac disease. Sample: lamina propria lymphocytes from the gut.

The CDR3 loop reads CASSIGRGQETQYF. Written as DNA, the CDR3 is TGTGCCAGTAGTATCGGCAGGGGACAAGAGACCCAGTACTTC. V gene TRBV19 combines with J gene TRBJ2-5; possibly TRBD1 for D (6 bases). Germline loops: CDR1 LNHDA, CDR2 SQIVND (reference sequence). This CDR3 is 14 amino acids long. V lost 3 bases and J lost 2, with 10 bases in between.